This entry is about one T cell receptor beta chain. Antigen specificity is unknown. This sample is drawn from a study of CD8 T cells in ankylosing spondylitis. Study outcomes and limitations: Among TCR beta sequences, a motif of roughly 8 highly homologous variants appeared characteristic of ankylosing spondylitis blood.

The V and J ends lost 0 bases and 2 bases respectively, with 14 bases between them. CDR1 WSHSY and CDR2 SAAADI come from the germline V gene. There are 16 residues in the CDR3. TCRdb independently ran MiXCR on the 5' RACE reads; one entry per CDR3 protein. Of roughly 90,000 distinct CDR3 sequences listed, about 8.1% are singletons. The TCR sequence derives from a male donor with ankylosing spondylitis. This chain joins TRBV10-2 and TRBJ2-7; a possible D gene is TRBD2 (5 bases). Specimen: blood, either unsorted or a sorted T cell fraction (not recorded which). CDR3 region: CASSESGAALTYEQYV. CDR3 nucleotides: TGCGCCAGCAGTGAGTCTGGAGCGGCCCTGACCTACGAGCAGTACGTC.